What follows is one T cell receptor beta chain and its context. The record originates from a study of blood T cell repertoires in COVID-19. Data came from immunoSEQ multiplex PCR; TCRdb stores just in-frame clones and leaves some out. The repertoire holds 150,000 or so clones, with roughly 80% as singletons. V was pared by 4 bases and J by 5 bases, with 7 bases of the junction left unmatched. In germline, CDR1 is MGHRA, CDR2 YSYEKL. CDR3 size: 15 residues. Recovered Cohort 3 donors showed two negative PCRs, clearance, or symptom resolution. Sequencing input: PBMCs or T cells enriched from blood (not recorded which). The chain joins TRBV4-1 to TRBJ2-7, with TRBD1 matching 11 bases. The clonotype comes from a woman aged 60-70 years who had recovered from COVID-19. CDR3: CASSPDRGREDEQYF. CDR3 nucleotides: TGCGCCAGCAGCCCGGACAGGGGGCGAGAGGACGAGCAGTACTTC.